The text below deals with one TCR beta chain. Likely a read error: the CDR3 ends without its conserved phenylalanine or tryptophan. This specimen belongs to a study of cytomegalovirus exposure and HLA in healthy donors. Primers for the PCR totalled 60 Vbeta and 13 Jbeta. Only in-frame clones appear in the TCRdb table, and some are missing; sequencing was by immunoSEQ multiplex PCR. The sample yields 98,000 or so clones, about 75% seen once. The CDR3 runs 17 residues. Germline loops: CDR1 SGHNT, CDR2 YYREEE (reference sequence). Germline trimming cut 0 bases from V and 6 bases from J; bases unmatched to any gene: 12.

This clonotype was obtained from a man aged 55 to 70 in good health and CMV-seropositive. The sequenced material came from PBMCs. The V and J genes are TRBV5-4 and TRBJ1-5; TRBD1 matches 7 bases. Here the CDR3 DNA reads TGTGCCAGCAGCTTGGGCGGGTCAGGGGGTTCAAGTCAGCCCCAGCATCTT. Protein product: CASSLGGSGGSSQPQHL.